This TCR beta chain appears in the sequencing data of a study of metastatic and nonmetastatic thyroid tumors. TCRdb re-analyzed the PCR reads through MiXCR. The data contain roughly 19,000 clones, 37% of them singletons. Patients underwent thyroid surgery, and none had received any treatment before it. This clone was observed a few times. This CDR3 is 13 amino acids long. Germline V lookup: CDR1 MDHEN, CDR2 SYDVKM. V shed 6 bases and J shed 6 bases, with 14 bases lying between them. This clonotype originated in a female donor with papillary thyroid cancer or a benign thyroid nodule (not recorded which). Some clones in this sample may be carry-over from other donors' samples. The specimen sequenced was tumor tissue. V usage is TRBV28 and J usage is TRBJ1-2, with a tentative D call TRBD1 (5 bases). The CDR3 region is CASSRVGVHGYTF. CDR3 nucleotides: TGTGCCAGCAGCCGGGTGGGGGTTCATGGCTACACCTTC.